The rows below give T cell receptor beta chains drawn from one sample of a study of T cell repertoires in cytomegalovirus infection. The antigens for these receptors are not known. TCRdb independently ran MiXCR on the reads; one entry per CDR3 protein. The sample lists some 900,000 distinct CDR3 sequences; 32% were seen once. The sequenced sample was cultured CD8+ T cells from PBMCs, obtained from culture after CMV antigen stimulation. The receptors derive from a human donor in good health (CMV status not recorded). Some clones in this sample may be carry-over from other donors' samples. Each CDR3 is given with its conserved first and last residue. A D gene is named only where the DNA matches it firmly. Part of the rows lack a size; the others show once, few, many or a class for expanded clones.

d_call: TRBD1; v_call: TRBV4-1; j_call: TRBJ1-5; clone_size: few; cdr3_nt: TGCGCCAGCAGCCGAGTCGACAGGGAAGGTCAGCCCCAGCATTTT; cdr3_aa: CASSRVDREGQPQHF
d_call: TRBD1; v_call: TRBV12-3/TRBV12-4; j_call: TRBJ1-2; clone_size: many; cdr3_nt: TGTGCCAGCAGTTTATCACCCAGGGGGCTAGGCTACACCTTC; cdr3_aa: CASSLSPRGLGYTF
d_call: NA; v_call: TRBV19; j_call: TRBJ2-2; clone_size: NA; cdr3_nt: TGTGCCGCGCGTCCTTCTAACACCGGGGAGCTGTTTTTT; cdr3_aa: CAARPSNTGELFF
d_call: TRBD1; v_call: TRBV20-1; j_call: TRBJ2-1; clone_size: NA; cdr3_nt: TGCAGTGCTGGGACAGGGGCTAACTACAATGAGCAGTTCTTC; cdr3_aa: CSAGTGANYNEQFF
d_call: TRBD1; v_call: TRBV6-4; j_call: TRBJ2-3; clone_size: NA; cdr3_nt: TGTGCCAGCAGTGACCGACAGGGGTTCACAGATACGCAGTATTTT; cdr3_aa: CASSDRQGFTDTQYF
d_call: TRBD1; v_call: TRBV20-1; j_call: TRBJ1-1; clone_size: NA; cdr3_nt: TGCAGTGCTAGAGGGACAGGGCGGCGATCGGGGCCTGAAGCTTTCTTT; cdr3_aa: CSARGTGRRSGPEAFF
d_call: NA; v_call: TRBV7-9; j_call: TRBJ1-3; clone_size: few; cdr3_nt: TGTGCCAGCAGCTACAGGGACCGCTCTGGAAACACCATATATTTT; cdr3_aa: CASSYRDRSGNTIYF
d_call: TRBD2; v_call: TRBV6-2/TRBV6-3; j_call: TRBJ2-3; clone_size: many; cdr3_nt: TGTGCCAGCAGTTTTACGACTAGCGGGTTTAGCACAGATACGCAGTATTTT; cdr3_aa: CASSFTTSGFSTDTQYF
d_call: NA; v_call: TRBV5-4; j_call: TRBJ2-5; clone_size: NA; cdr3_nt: TGTGCCAGCAGATACTGGGAGTATCAGGTTCAGACCCAGTACTTC; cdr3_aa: CASRYWEYQVQTQYF
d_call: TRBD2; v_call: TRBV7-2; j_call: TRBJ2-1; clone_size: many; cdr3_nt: TGTGCCAGCAGCTCCTGGGGAGGGGACAATGAGCAGTTCTTC; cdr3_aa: CASSSWGGDNEQFF
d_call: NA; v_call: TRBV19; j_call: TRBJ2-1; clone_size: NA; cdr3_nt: TGTGCCACCGCTGAATTCGCCCGCTCACGCTCCTACAATGAGCAGTTCTTC; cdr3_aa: CATAEFARSRSYNEQFF
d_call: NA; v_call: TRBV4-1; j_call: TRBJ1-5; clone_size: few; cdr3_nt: TGCGCCAGCAGCCAAGAAAGCAGGGGCAATCAGCCCCAGCATTTT; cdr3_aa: CASSQESRGNQPQHF
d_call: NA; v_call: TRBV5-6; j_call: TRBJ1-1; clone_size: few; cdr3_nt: TGTGCCAGCAGCTTGGGTCCCCTTGCCACTGAAGCTTTCTTT; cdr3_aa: CASSLGPLATEAFF
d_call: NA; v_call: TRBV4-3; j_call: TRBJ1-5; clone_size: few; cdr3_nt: TGCGCCAGCAGCCAAGACTCACTCGGGCAGCCCCAGCATTTT; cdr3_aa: CASSQDSLGQPQHF
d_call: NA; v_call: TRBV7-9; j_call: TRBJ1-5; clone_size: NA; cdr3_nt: TGTGCCAGCAGCTTAGTAAGGACAGTCATGGGAGATCAGCCCCAGCATTTT; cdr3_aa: CASSLVRTVMGDQPQHF
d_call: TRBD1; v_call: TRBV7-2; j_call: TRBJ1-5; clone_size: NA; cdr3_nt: TGTGCCAGCAGCCCGACAGGGGGCCTCTATCAGCCCCAGCATTTT; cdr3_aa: CASSPTGGLYQPQHF
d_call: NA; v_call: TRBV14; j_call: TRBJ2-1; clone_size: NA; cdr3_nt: TGTGCCAGCAGCCAAGATTGGGCCGGGGGTGGCTACAATGAGCAGTTCTTC; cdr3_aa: CASSQDWAGGGYNEQFF
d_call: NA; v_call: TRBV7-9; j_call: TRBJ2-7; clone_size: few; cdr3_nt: TGTGCCAGCAGCTTAATAACAGCGATTTCCTACGAGCAGTACTTC; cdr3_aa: CASSLITAISYEQYF
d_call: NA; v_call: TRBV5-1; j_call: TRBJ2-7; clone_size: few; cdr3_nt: TGCGCCAGCAGCTTCGACAAGACCTACGAGCAGTACTTC; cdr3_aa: CASSFDKTYEQYF
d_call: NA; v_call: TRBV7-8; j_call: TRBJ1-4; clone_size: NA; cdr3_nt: TGTGCCAGCAGCTTAAGGGAGCACGGGGATGAAAAACTGTTTTTT; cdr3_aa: CASSLREHGDEKLFF
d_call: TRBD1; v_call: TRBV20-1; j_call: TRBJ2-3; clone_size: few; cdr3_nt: TGCAGTGCTAGAGTAGTCCGGGACAGGCACCACTCGACCAGTCCAGATACGCAGTATTTT; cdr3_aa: CSARVVRDRHHSTSPDTQYF
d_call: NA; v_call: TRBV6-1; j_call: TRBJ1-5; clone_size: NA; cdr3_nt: TGTGCCAGCAGTGGGACGGGTTCGCTTCAGCCCCAGCATTTT; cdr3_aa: CASSGTGSLQPQHF
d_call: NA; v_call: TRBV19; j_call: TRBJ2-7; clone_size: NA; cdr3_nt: TGTGCCAGTAGGCCCGGACTCGCCTCCTACGAGCAGTACTTC; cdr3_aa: CASRPGLASYEQYF
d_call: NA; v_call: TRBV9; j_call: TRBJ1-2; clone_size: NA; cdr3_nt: TGTGCCAGCAGCGTAGGAGATACGGGGACGTCTACCTTC; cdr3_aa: CASSVGDTGTSTF
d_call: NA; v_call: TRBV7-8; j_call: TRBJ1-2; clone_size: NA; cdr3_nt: TGTGCCAGCAGCTCATACTACGGGGATTCAAACTATGGCTACACCTTC; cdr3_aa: CASSSYYGDSNYGYTF
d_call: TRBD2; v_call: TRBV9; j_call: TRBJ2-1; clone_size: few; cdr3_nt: TGTGCCAGCAGCTATAGGGGTAGCGGGGGGCTAAGCTCCTACAATGAGCAGTTCTTC; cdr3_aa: CASSYRGSGGLSSYNEQFF
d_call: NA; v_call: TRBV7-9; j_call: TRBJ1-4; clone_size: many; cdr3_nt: TGTGCCAGCAGCCCAGGGACAAGGGCAGATGCAAAACTGTTTTTT; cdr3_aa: CASSPGTRADAKLFF
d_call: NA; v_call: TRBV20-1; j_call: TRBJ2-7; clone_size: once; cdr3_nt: TGCAGTGCTAGCCCAGGGGACCCCTACGAGCAGTACTTC; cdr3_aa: CSASPGDPYEQYF
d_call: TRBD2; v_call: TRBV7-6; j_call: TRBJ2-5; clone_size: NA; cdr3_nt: TGTGCCAGCAGCTTAAAGGCGGGGGGAGGGGAGACCCAGTACTTC; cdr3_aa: CASSLKAGGGETQYF
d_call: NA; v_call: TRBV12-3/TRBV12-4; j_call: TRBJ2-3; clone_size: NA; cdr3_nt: TGTGCCAACAGTCCCGGAGCGACAGGCGCTGGGGATACGCAGTATTTT; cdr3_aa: CANSPGATGAGDTQYF
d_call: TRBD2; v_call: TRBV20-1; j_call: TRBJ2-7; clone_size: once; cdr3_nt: TGCAGTGCTAGCCCGACTAGCGGGAGCTCCTACGAGCAGTACTTC; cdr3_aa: CSASPTSGSSYEQYF
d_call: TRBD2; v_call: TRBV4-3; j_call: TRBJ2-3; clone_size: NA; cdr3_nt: TGCGCCAGCAGCCAAGATTCGAGCGAGCGGGGGGGCTTGGCAGATACGCAGTATTTT; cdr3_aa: CASSQDSSERGGLADTQYF
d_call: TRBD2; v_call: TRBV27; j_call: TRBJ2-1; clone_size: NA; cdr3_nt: TGTGCCAGCAGTTCTATTTTGGGGGGGAGCTCCTACAATGAGCAGTTCTTC; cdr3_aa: CASSSILGGSSYNEQFF
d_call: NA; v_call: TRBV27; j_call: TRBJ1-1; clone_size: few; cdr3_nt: TGTGCCAGCAGACCATGGACTTCCGTCGCAGCTTTCTTT; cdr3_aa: CASRPWTSVAAFF
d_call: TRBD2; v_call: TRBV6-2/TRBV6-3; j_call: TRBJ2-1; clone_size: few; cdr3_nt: TGTGCCAGCAGTTGGGAGGGTTCCTACAATGAGCAGTTCTTC; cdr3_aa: CASSWEGSYNEQFF
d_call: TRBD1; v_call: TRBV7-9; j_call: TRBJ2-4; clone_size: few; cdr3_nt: TGTGCCAGCAGCTTTCGACAGGGAACCAGCTGGAACATTCAGTACTTC; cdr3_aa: CASSFRQGTSWNIQYF
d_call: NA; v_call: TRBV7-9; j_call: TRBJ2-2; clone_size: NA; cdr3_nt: TGTGCCAGCAGCGAAAACCTAGGGGGGGCCAACACCGGGGAGCTGTTTTTT; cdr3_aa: CASSENLGGANTGELFF
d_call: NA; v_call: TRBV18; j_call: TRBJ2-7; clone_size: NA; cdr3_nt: TGTGCCAGCTCACCACTTGATGCAACCTACGAGCAGTACTTC; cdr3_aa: CASSPLDATYEQYF
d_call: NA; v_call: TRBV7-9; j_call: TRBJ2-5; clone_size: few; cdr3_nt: TGTGCCAGCAGCTCCCCGAACCGCCATGGGCGGGAGACCCAGTACTTC; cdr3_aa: CASSSPNRHGRETQYF
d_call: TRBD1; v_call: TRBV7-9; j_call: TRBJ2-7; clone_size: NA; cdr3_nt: TGTGCCAGCAGCCAGGACAGGGGAGGGCACGAGCAGTACTTC; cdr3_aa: CASSQDRGGHEQYF
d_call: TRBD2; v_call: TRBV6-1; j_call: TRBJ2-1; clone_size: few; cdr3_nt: TGTGCCAGCAGTTATACTAGCGGGGGGGATCGTGAGCAGTTCTTC; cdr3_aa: CASSYTSGGDREQFF
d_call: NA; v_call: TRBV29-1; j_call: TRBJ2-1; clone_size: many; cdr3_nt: TGCAGCGTATACACCGGGAGCTACAATGAGCAGTTCTTC; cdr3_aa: CSVYTGSYNEQFF
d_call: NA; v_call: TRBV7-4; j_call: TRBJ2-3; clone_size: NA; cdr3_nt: TGTGCCAGCGGCTCTAGCGACTCTAGCACAGATACGCAGTATTTT; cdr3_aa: CASGSSDSSTDTQYF
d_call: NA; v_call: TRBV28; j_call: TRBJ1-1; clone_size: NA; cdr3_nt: TGTGCCAGCAGTTTGGGGTCCCGGGGGGGGACCCACACTGAAGCTTTCTTT; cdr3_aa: CASSLGSRGGTHTEAFF
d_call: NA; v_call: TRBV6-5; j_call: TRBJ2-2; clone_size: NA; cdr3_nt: TGTGCCAGCAGTTTTCAGACAGGGAGGACCGGGGAGCTGTTTTTT; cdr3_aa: CASSFQTGRTGELFF
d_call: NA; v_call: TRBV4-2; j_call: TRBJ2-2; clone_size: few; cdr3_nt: TGTGCCAGCAGCCAAGATCCAGGGCTCACCGGGGAGCTGTTTTTT; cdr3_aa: CASSQDPGLTGELFF
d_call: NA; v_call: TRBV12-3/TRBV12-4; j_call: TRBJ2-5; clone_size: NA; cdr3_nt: TGTGCCAGCACCCCCCTCCCTGGGGAGACCCAGTACTTC; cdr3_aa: CASTPLPGETQYF
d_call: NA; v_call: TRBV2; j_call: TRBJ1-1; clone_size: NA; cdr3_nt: TGTGCCAGCAGTCAACCATTCGAGGGGGAAATCGCTGAAGCTTTCTTT; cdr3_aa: CASSQPFEGEIAEAFF
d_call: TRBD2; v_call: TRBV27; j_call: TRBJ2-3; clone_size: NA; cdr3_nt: TGTGCCAGCAGTTTATCCCCGCCTTTAGCGGGGGGCACAGATACGCAGTATTTT; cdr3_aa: CASSLSPPLAGGTDTQYF
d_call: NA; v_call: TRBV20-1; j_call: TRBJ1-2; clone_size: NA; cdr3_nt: TGCAGTGCTAATCCTTCAAGCAATGGTCAGGGTAGTCCTGGCTACACCTTC; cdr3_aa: CSANPSSNGQGSPGYTF
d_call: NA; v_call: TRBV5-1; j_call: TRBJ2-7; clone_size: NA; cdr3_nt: TGCGCCAGCGGGTACCGGGACAACCACTACGAGCAGTACTTC; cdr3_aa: CASGYRDNHYEQYF
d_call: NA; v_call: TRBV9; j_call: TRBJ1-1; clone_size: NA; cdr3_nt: TGTGCCAGCAGCGTGTTGGTGAGCACTGAAGCTTTCTTT; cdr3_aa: CASSVLVSTEAFF
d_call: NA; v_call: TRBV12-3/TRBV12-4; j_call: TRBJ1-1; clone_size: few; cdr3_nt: TGTGCCAGCAGTTTTGGCAACATGAACACTGAAGCTTTCTTT; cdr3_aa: CASSFGNMNTEAFF
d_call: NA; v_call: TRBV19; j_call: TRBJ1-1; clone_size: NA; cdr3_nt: TGTGCCAGTAGTACCTGGAAGAACACTGAAGCTTTCTTT; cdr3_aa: CASSTWKNTEAFF
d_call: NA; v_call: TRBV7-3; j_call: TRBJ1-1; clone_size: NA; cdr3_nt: TGTGCCAGCAGCCCCACAGCAACCCCCTACACTGAAGCTTTCTTT; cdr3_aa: CASSPTATPYTEAFF
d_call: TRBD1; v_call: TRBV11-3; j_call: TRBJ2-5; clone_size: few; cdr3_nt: TGTGCCAGCAGCTTAGTGTCCGGGACAGGGGAAGAGACCCAGTACTTC; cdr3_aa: CASSLVSGTGEETQYF
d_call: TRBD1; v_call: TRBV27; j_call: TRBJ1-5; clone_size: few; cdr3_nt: TGTGCCAGCAGCCAGACAGGGGCTTCGTTCAATCAGCCCCAGCATTTT; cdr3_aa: CASSQTGASFNQPQHF